This T cell receptor (beta chain) was sequenced for a study of beta chain features in type 1 diabetes. All of the isolated RNA was reverse transcribed, so expressed TCRB transcripts were sequenced. Clones were read by immunoSEQ multiplex PCR, and TCRdb kept only the in-frame ones, dropping some. The profile shows about 650,000 clones, roughly 12% of them singletons. Study findings and constraints: For Type 1 diabetes patients, all four CD4+ subsets carried TCRB CDR3s that were moderately but significantly shorter.

The table lists this clone with a few counts. As yet, its antigen is unknown. A CD45RO/CCR7/CD25/CD127/CD95/CD27 panel sorted naive, central memory, regulatory and stem cell-like memory CD4+ cells. The sequenced material came from naive CD4+ T cells from blood. The origin of this receptor is a man younger than 40 with type 1 diabetes.

As DNA, the CDR3 is TGTGCCAGCAGTGAACAGCTGGGAGATACGCAGTATTTT. This gives the protein CASSEQLGDTQYF. The chain recombines TRBV6-4 with TRBJ2-3; D gene unclear. Trimming shortened V by 3 bases and J by 5 bases, and 9 bases separated the two germline ends. Germline CDR1 MRHNA, CDR2 SNTAGT. The CDR3 sequence is 13 residues long.